A single sample gave rise to the 30 T cell receptor beta chains below, sequenced in a study of blood T cells in healthy people across ages. Alongside a J-beta primer mix, a sample-barcoded 5' primer served in a second PCR lasting roughly 6 to 12 cycles. TCRdb recomputed calls from the 5' RACE reads with MiXCR, one row per CDR3 protein. The table shows about a million distinct CDR3 sequences, with around 48% occurring only once. The sample taken for sequencing was blood. The receptors stem from a man aged 25-40 years in good health.

This clonotype was counted between two and nine times. The V and J genes are TRBV6-5 and TRBJ1-6, with D unresolved. CDR1 is MNHEY and CDR2 is SVGAGI in the germline V gene. Trimming stripped 4 bases from V and 8 bases from J, with 15 bases between. The CDR3 has 15 amino acids. CDR3 protein: CASSLGQAAHSPLHF. The CDR3 DNA reads TGTGCCAGCAGTTTGGGCCAGGCGGCTCATTCACCCCTCCACTTT.

The rearrangement uses TRBV6-5 and TRBJ2-3; D may match TRBD1 or TRBD2 (6 bases each). The CDR3 runs to 14 residues. Germline CDR1 reads MNHEY; CDR2 reads SVGAGI. V was trimmed by 8 bases and J by 1 base, leaving 13 bases between them. Here the CDR3 DNA reads TGTGCCAGCCATAGGGGGGCTGGCACAGATACGCAGTATTTT. Translation: CASHRGAGTDTQYF.

The chain joins TRBV6-6 to TRBJ2-3, with TRBD2 identical over 11 bases. Per germline, CDR1 MNHNY and CDR2 SVGAGI (reference sequence). The CDR3 runs to 15 residues. V shed 6 bases and J 4 bases; nucleotides not matched to a gene: 6. The CDR3 coding sequence is TGTGCCAGCAGCCTGGGACTAGCGGTCTCAGATACGCAGTATTTT. Encoded protein: CASSLGLAVSDTQYF.

V usage is TRBV27 and J usage is TRBJ2-7, with 8 bases lining up with TRBD1. The CDR3 is 14 amino acids. V lost 7 bases to trimming and J lost 0 bases; unmatched junction nucleotides: 5. The germline CDR1 and CDR2 sequences are MNHEY and SMNVEV (reference sequence). Here the CDR3 DNA reads TGTGCCAGCATTCCTACAGGGGGCTCCTACGAGCAGTACTTC. Translating it yields CASIPTGGSYEQYF.

Remarks on this clonotype: An end of the junction differs from the germline gene, which may be a read error. The V gene is TRBV11-2, the J gene TRBJ2-3; TRBD1 aligns across 9 bases. The CDR3 spans 18 residues. Germline V gene sequence: CDR1 SGHAT, CDR2 FQNNGV. CDR3 in DNA: TGTGCCGGCAGCTTTCGGGTTCTACAGGGGGCTAGCACAGATACGCAGTATTTT. This codes for CAGSFRVLQGASTDTQYF. Drawing the rest from reference TRBV11-2 and TRBJ2-3, the complete variable domain is EAGVAQSPRYKIIEKRQSVAFWCNPISGHATLYWYQQILGQGPKLLIQFQNNGVVDDSQLPKDRFSAERLKGVDSTLKIQPAKLEDSAVYLCAGSFRVLQGASTDTQYFGPGTRLTVL.

This clonotype was counted between two and nine times. DNA for the CDR3: TGTGCCACCGCGCTAGAGGGAAGTCAGCCCCAGCATTTT. This translates into CATALEGSQPQHF. The chain carries TRBV6-1 and TRBJ1-5, with no clear D. The germline V gene has CDR1 MNHNS and CDR2 SASEGT. The V gene lost 10 bases and the J gene lost 6 bases, with 16 bases spanning the gap. CDR3 length equals 13 residues.

The chain employs TRBV6-6 and TRBJ2-3; 7 nucleotides agree with TRBD2. The CDR3 contains 15 residues. V dropped 6 bases and J dropped 6; count of bases not matched to a gene: 12. CDR1 MNHNY and CDR2 SVGAGI come from the germline V gene (reference sequence). CDR3 bases: TGTGCCAGCAGCCCGGGGGAGCGGGGCCCCGATACGCAGTATTTT. Amino acid sequence: CASSPGERGPDTQYF.

The V call is TRBV27, the J call TRBJ2-1; no clear D gene. The CDR3 totals 13 residues. The V end lost 6 bases, the J end lost 2 bases, and 8 bases lay between the germline ends. Germline V gene lookup returns CDR1 MNHEY and CDR2 SMNVEV (reference sequence). The CDR3 reads CASSQPAYNEQFF. The CDR3 DNA reads TGTGCCAGCAGCCAACCGGCCTACAATGAGCAGTTCTTC.

Turning to this clonotype: Mismatch with germline at one junction end may stem from a read error. The rearrangement joins TRBV25-1 to TRBJ2-1; TRBD1 is a possible D gene (5 bases). This CDR3 contains 12 residues. The V gene's germline CDR1 is MGHDK and CDR2 SYGVNS. CDR3 DNA: TGTGCCGGCAGTGAGGCAGGGAATGAGCAGTTCTTC. Protein: CAGSEAGNEQFF. The full variable domain, completed using reference TRBV25-1 and TRBJ2-1, is EADIYQTPRYLVIGTGKKITLECSQTMGHDKMYWYQQDPGMELHLIHYSYGVNSTEKGDLSSESTVSRIRTEHFPLTLESARPSHTSQYLCAGSEAGNEQFFGPGTRLTVL.

This clonotype was recorded at least ten times. J is TRBJ2-7 and V is TRBV7-9, with a tentative D call TRBD2 (5 bases). This CDR3 region has 12 residues. V was trimmed by 4 bases and J by 7 bases, leaving 11 bases between them. The germline V gene has CDR1 SEHNR and CDR2 FQNEAQ (reference sequence). This chain's CDR3 is CASSSSGSEQYF. The CDR3 nucleotides read TGTGCCAGCAGCTCCTCGGGGTCTGAGCAGTACTTC.

This clonotype turned up a few times. V and J are TRBV5-1 and TRBJ2-5; no reliable D call. The V end was cut by 3 bases, the J end by 2 bases, with 11 bases between. Germline V lookup: CDR1 SGHRS, CDR2 YFSETQ. The CDR3 has 14 residues. In nucleotides, the CDR3 is TGCGCCAGCAGCTCTGGTAACAATCAAGAGACCCAGTACTTC. Translating gives CASSSGNNQETQYF.

CDR3 sequence: CASSGVSGYNEQFF. The CDR3 DNA reads TGTGCCAGCAGTGGGGTTAGCGGCTACAATGAGCAGTTCTTC. The rearrangement joins TRBV7-9 to TRBJ2-1; D may be TRBD2 (6 bases). V was trimmed by 6 bases and J by 3 bases, leaving 12 bases between them. This CDR3 has 14 amino acids. Per the germline V gene, CDR1 is SEHNR and CDR2 is FQNEAQ (reference sequence).

This clonotype appeared once. CDR3 loop: CASSLDRGVSVRTGELFF. The CDR3 region has the DNA TGTGCCAGCAGCTTAGATCGCGGCGTCAGTGTAAGGACCGGGGAGCTGTTTTTT. This chain connects TRBV11-2 to TRBJ2-2; no clear D. CDR1 is SGHAT and CDR2 is FQNNGV in the germline V gene. Between the trimmed V and J ends, which lost 0 bases and 5 bases, there was a span of 19 bases. The CDR3 contains 18 residues.

The genes are TRBV9 and TRBJ2-1; no clear D gene. The germline V and J ends were trimmed by 10 bases and 3 bases, with 14 bases remaining between them. Germline values: CDR1 SGDLS, CDR2 YYNGEE. The CDR3 length is 13 residues. The CDR3 bases are TGTGCCGGGTCAAGCCTTCGCTACAATGAGCAGTTCTTC. Amino acid sequence: CAGSSLRYNEQFF.

This chain uses TRBV12-3 or TRBV12-4 with TRBJ2-1; the D gene could be TRBD1 or TRBD2 (7 bases each). The ends were cut back, 5 bases at V and 1 base at J, with 18 bases in the middle. This CDR3 comprises 17 residues. The CDR3 DNA reads TGTGCCAGCAGTACTGACAGGGAGGGGGAATCCTACAATGAGCAGTTCTTC. Amino acids: CASSTDREGESYNEQFF.

This clonotype was counted only a few times. V gene TRBV4-2 combines with J gene TRBJ1-6; a weak D match, TRBD1 (6 bases). CDR3 size: 15 residues. Germline V gene sequence: CDR1 LGHNA, CDR2 YNFKEQ. Between the trimmed V and J ends, which lost 0 bases and 8 bases, there was a span of 11 bases. The CDR3, as DNA: TGTGCCAGCAGCCAAGATCCAGGGGCTGATTCACCCCTCCACTTT. This sequence encodes CASSQDPGADSPLHF.

The chain combines TRBV7-9 with TRBJ2-5; 9 bases map to TRBD1. CDR1 is SEHNR and CDR2 is FQNEAQ in the germline V gene (reference sequence). The J segment lost 2 bases and the V segment lost 5 bases, leaving 9 bases of the junction unmatched. This CDR3 contains 16 residues. CDR3 loop: CASSLRTGASQETQYF. CDR3 sequence (DNA): TGTGCCAGCAGCCTGAGGACAGGGGCTTCTCAAGAGACCCAGTACTTC.

This clonotype occurred many times. The chain carries TRBV27 and TRBJ2-7, with TRBD1 as a possible D gene (6 bases). Deletions cut 0 bases from V and 3 bases from J, with 12 bases between. The CDR3 is 15 amino acids. The germline V gene has CDR1 MNHEY and CDR2 SMNVEV (reference sequence). The CDR3: CASSLSRGRGYEQYF. The CDR3, as DNA: TGTGCCAGCAGTTTATCTCGCGGCAGGGGCTACGAGCAGTACTTC.

The V call is TRBV7-2, the J call TRBJ2-3; D may be TRBD2 (5 bases). V was clipped by 5 bases and J by 7 bases, with 7 bases between them. This CDR3 region has 11 residues. Germline V gene data show CDR1 as SGHTA and CDR2 as FQGNSA. The CDR3 coding sequence is TGTGCCAGCAGCCCGACTAATACGCAGTATTTT. Translation gives CASSPTNTQYF.

The V and J genes are TRBV3-1 and TRBJ2-1, with TRBD2 matching 10 bases. V trimming: 2 bases; J trimming: 7 bases; junction bases outside the gene matches: 5. Germline CDR1 is LGHDT and CDR2 is YNNKEL (reference sequence). This CDR3 contains 15 residues. The CDR3 spells CASSQPSGGENEQFF. The CDR3 DNA sequence: TGTGCCAGCAGCCAACCTAGCGGGGGTGAGAATGAGCAGTTCTTC.

V is TRBV7-9 and J is TRBJ1-5, with a tentative D call TRBD1 (5 bases). Germline CDR1 is SEHNR and CDR2 is FQNEAQ (reference sequence). This CDR3 is 16 amino acids long. V was clipped by 7 bases and J by 2 bases, with 18 bases between them. CDR3 sequence (DNA): TGTGCCAGCACCCTATGGGGACCTCGAGGCAATCAGCCCCAGCATTTT. As protein: CASTLWGPRGNQPQHF.

The sample holds many counts of this clonotype. The genes are TRBV7-2 and TRBJ2-5; no firm D call. The V gene's germline CDR1 is SGHTA and CDR2 FQGNSA. Trimming took off 1 base at V and 4 bases at J, with 10 bases between the two ends. The CDR3 runs to 14 residues. CDR3 amino acids: CASSLVRRGETQYF. As DNA, the CDR3 is TGTGCCAGCAGCTTAGTCCGGAGAGGAGAGACCCAGTACTTC.

V gene TRBV2 combines with J gene TRBJ2-3, with D hard to call. Germline lookup yields CDR1 SNHLY and CDR2 FYNNEI. Trimming stripped 4 bases from V and 3 bases from J, with 5 bases between. The CDR3 length is 12 residues. CDR3 bases: TGTGCCAGCAGTGCGTGGACAGATACGCAGTATTTT. This codes for CASSAWTDTQYF. Together with reference TRBV2 and TRBJ2-3, the CDR3 gives the full variable domain: EPEVTQTPSHQVTQMGQEVILRCVPISNHLYFYWYRQILGQKVEFLVSFYNNEISEKSEIFDDQFSVERPDGSNFTLKIRSTKLEDSAMYFCASSAWTDTQYFGPGTRLTVL.

The chain carries TRBV4-2 and TRBJ1-1; TRBD1 agrees at 10 bases. Germline CDR1 is LGHNA and CDR2 is YNFKEQ. CDR3 size: 15 residues. Losses at the gene ends were 1 base for V and 4 bases for J; bases not matched to a gene: 3. As DNA, the CDR3 is TGTGCCAGCAGCCAAGGGACAGGGGGAACCACTGAAGCTTTCTTT. Amino acids: CASSQGTGGTTEAFF.

The chain combines TRBV6-5 with TRBJ1-6; 7 bases line up with TRBD1. With V trimmed by 5 bases and J by 7 bases, 8 bases remained unmatched. The CDR3 is 15 residues long. Germline values: CDR1 MNHEY, CDR2 SVGAGI. CDR3 coding DNA: TGTGCCAGCAGTCCTGTACAGGGGAAGAATTCACCCCTCCACTTT. It yields the protein CASSPVQGKNSPLHF.

This chain joins TRBV7-2 and TRBJ2-1; 8 nucleotides line up with TRBD2. The CDR3 covers 18 residues. V trimming: 1 base; J trimming: 4 bases; junction bases outside the gene matches: 12. Germline CDR1 is SGHTA and CDR2 is FQGNSA. CDR3 amino acids: CASSLVGAGGGLYNEQFF. Written as DNA, the CDR3 is TGTGCCAGCAGCTTAGTCGGAGCCGGGGGGGGGCTATACAATGAGCAGTTCTTC.

The sample holds a few counts of this clonotype. The chain links TRBV19 to TRBJ2-7; 8 nucleotides match TRBD1. Germline V gene sequence: CDR1 LNHDA, CDR2 SQIVND (reference sequence). This CDR3 has 15 amino acids. V was pared by 6 bases and J by 3 bases, with 10 bases of the junction left unmatched. DNA for the CDR3: TGTGCCAGTAGCCTCCCGGGGACAGGACTCTACGAGCAGTACTTC. It specifies CASSLPGTGLYEQYF.

The V and J genes are TRBV7-9 and TRBJ2-1; 7 nucleotides line up with TRBD2. CDR3 length equals 14 residues. Germline CDR1 SEHNR, CDR2 FQNEAQ (reference sequence). Trimming cost V 1 base and J 7 bases; bases outside gene matches: 4. CDR3 sequence reads: CASSLEAGKNEQFF. In DNA, the CDR3 is TGTGCCAGCAGCTTAGAAGCGGGGAAGAATGAGCAGTTCTTC.

The V gene is TRBV6-1, the J gene TRBJ1-2; TRBD1 matches at 8 bases. After removal of 6 bases from V and 4 bases from J, the junction contained 7 bases not matched to a gene. Germline loops: CDR1 MNHNS, CDR2 SASEGT. There are 14 residues in the CDR3. The CDR3 protein is CASRDRTGSYGYTF. DNA for the CDR3: TGTGCCAGCAGGGACCGGACAGGGAGCTATGGCTACACCTTC.

The genes are TRBV6-5 and TRBJ2-5; 7 positions match TRBD1. The CDR3 spans 15 residues. J lost 2 bases, V lost 0 bases, and 3 bases had no gene match. Per the germline V gene, CDR1 is MNHEY and CDR2 is SVGAGI. The CDR3 region has the DNA TGTGCCAGCAGTTACTCGGGACAGAAACAAGAGACCCAGTACTTC. Protein sequence: CASSYSGQKQETQYF.